The 10 T cell receptor beta chains given below trace back to one sample, sequenced in a study of blood T cell repertoires in COVID-19. TCRdb's copy holds only in-frame clones and misses some; the assay was immunoSEQ multiplex PCR. The data contain tens of thousands of clones, approximately 70% of them singletons. Sequences were obtained from peripheral blood. These receptors were obtained from a woman aged 70-85 years with acute or convalescent COVID-19.

This clone was picked up a small number of times. The J gene is TRBJ2-7, the V gene TRBV5-4, with 7 bases matching TRBD2. Germline CDR1 is SGHNT and CDR2 is YYREEE (reference sequence). The ends lost 4 bases at V and 0 bases at J; junction bases unmatched: 7. The CDR3 totals 15 residues. The DNA of the CDR3 is TGTGCCAGCAGCCCCCCAGCGGGGTCCTCCTACGAGCAGTACTTC. As protein: CASSPPAGSSYEQYF.

V gene TRBV5-6 combines with J gene TRBJ2-5; D is undetermined. There are 14 residues in the CDR3. V was shortened by 0 bases and J by 2 bases, with 8 bases between the two germline ends. Germline V lookup: CDR1 SGHDT, CDR2 YYEEEE. In nucleotides, the CDR3 is TGTGCCAGCAGCTTGGTACAGATACAAGAGACCCAGTACTTC. It codes for CASSLVQIQETQYF.

CDR3 coding DNA: TGTGCCAGCAGCACGGACTACCGAAGCGAGACCCAGTACTTC. This encodes CASSTDYRSETQYF. The rearrangement links TRBV5-6 to TRBJ2-5; weak D call: TRBD2 (6 bases). This CDR3 has 14 amino acids. With 4 bases removed from V and 5 bases from J, the gap between germline ends came to 15 bases. Per germline, CDR1 SGHDT and CDR2 YYEEEE.

V gene TRBV27 combines with J gene TRBJ2-1; 15 bases agree with TRBD2. The CDR3 sequence is 19 residues long. Germline V gene data show CDR1 as MNHEY and CDR2 as SMNVEV (reference sequence). V shed 6 bases, J shed 1 base, and the junction held 10 bases outside the gene matches. The CDR3 region has the DNA TGTGCCAGCAGGATTTCCGGGACTAGCGGGAGGTCTTCCTACAATGAGCAGTTCTTC. Translated: CASRISGTSGRSSYNEQFF.

The chain links TRBV7-9 to TRBJ2-1; TRBD1 matches at 7 bases. CDR1 and CDR2 from the germline V gene are SEHNR and FQNEAQ (reference sequence). V lost 7 bases to trimming and J lost 2 bases; unmatched junction nucleotides: 5. There are 14 residues in the CDR3. This chain's CDR3 is CASKPGGTYNEQFF. The CDR3 nucleotides are TGTGCCAGCAAACCAGGGGGAACCTACAATGAGCAGTTCTTC.

This clone was found a few times. J is TRBJ1-5 and V is TRBV6-5, with TRBD1 identical over 8 bases. This CDR3 is 14 amino acids long. Germline values: CDR1 MNHEY, CDR2 SVGAGI. With 6 bases clipped from V and 6 bases from J, the junction kept 7 bases outside the gene matches. The chain's CDR3 is CASRAGGRGQPQHF. As DNA, the CDR3 is TGTGCCAGCAGGGCAGGGGGCCGGGGTCAGCCCCAGCATTTT.

The V and J genes are TRBV12-3 or TRBV12-4 and TRBJ2-3, with D unclear. V gave up 3 bases and J gave up 5 bases, with 3 bases separating them. This CDR3 has 11 amino acids. The CDR3 sequence is CASSFGDTQYF. The CDR3 nucleotides are TGTGCCAGCAGTTTCGGAGATACGCAGTATTTT.

This clone was counted between two and nine times. The V and J genes are TRBV7-9 and TRBJ1-5; D gene uncertain. The length of the CDR3 is 13 residues. Per germline, CDR1 SEHNR and CDR2 FQNEAQ (reference sequence). V lost 5 bases to trimming and J lost 2 bases, with 7 bases between them. The CDR3 nucleotides are TGTGCCAGCAGCGCTAATGGCAATCAGCCCCAGCATTTT. Its translation is CASSANGNQPQHF.

The chain has TRBV5-5 and TRBJ2-1, with TRBD2 identical over 9 bases. In germline, CDR1 is SGHKS, CDR2 YYEKEE (reference sequence). Trimming took 0 bases from V and 6 from J; bases not matched to a gene: 4. This CDR3 is built from 15 residues. In DNA form, the CDR3 reads TGTGCCAGCAGCTTGGCAATAGCGGGAGCCAATGAGCAGTTCTTC. As protein: CASSLAIAGANEQFF. Using reference TRBV5-5 and TRBJ2-1 for the parts outside the CDR3, the full variable domain is DAGVTQSPTHLIKTRGQQVTLRCSPISGHKSVSWYQQVLGQGPQFIFQYYEKEERGRGNFPDRFSARQFPNYSSELNVNALLLGDSALYLCASSLAIAGANEQFFGPGTRLTVL.

This clone was seen a single time. V and J are TRBV6-1 and TRBJ1-5; D is perhaps TRBD1 (6 bases). Germline values: CDR1 MNHNS, CDR2 SASEGT. The CDR3 totals 15 residues. With 1 base removed from V and 5 bases from J, the gap between germline ends came to 12 bases. The CDR3: CASSEGMQGYQPQHF. The CDR3, as DNA: TGTGCCAGCAGTGAAGGAATGCAGGGGTATCAGCCCCAGCATTTT.